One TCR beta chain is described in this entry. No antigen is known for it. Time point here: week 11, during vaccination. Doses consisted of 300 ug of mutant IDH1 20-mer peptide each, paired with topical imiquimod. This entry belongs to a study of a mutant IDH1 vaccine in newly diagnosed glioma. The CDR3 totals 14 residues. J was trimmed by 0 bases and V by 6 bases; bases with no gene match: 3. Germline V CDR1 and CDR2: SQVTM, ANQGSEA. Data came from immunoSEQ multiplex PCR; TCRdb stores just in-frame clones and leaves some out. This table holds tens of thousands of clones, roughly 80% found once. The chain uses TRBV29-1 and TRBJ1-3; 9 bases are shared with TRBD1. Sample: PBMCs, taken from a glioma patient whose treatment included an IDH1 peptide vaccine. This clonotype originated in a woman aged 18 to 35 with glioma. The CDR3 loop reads CSVGQGVSGNTIYF. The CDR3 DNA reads TGCAGCGTGGGACAGGGCGTCTCTGGAAACACCATATATTTT.